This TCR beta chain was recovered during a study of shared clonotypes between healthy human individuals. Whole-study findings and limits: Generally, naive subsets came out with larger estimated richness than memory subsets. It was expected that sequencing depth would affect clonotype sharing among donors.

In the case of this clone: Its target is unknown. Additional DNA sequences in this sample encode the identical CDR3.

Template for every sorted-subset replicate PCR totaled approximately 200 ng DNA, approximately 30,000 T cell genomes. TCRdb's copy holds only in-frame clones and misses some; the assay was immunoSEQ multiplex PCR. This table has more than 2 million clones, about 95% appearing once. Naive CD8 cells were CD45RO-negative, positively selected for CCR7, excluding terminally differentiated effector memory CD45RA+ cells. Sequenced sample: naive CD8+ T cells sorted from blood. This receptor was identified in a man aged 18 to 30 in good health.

CDR3 coding DNA: TGTGCCAGCAGCGTGGACGGAAGCTCCTACGAGCAGTACTTC. It codes for CASSVDGSSYEQYF. This sequence joins TRBV9 and TRBJ2-7; D uncertain. Deletions cut 2 bases from V and 0 bases from J, with 9 bases between. The CDR3 has 14 amino acids. Germline lookup yields CDR1 SGDLS and CDR2 YYNGEE. Using reference TRBV9 and TRBJ2-7 for the parts outside the CDR3, the full variable domain is DSGVTQTPKHLITATGQRVTLRCSPRSGDLSVYWYQQSLDQGLQFLIQYYNGEERAKGNILERFSAQQFPDLHSELNLSSLELGDSALYFCASSVDGSSYEQYFGPGTRLTVT.